This T cell receptor beta chain was captured by sequencing in a study of response to subunit inactivated influenza vaccine. Germline assignment: CDR1 ENHRY and CDR2 SYGVKD. V lost 2 bases, J lost 5 bases, and 2 bases lay in between. The length of the CDR3 is 11 residues. TCRdb itself ran the RT-PCR reads through MiXCR, one entry per CDR3 protein. The table has 450,000 to 600,000 distinct CDR3 sequences, 16% seen once. The sequenced sample was CD4+ T cells sorted from PBMCs, obtained roughly 24 months after vaccination. This sequence originates from a man aged 50-75 years who received an inactivated influenza vaccine. This sequence joins TRBV10-3 and TRBJ2-3; D is ambiguous. This chain's CDR3 is CAISEIDTQYF. The CDR3 DNA is TGTGCCATCAGTGAGATAGATACGCAGTATTTT.